A selection of T cell receptor beta chains follows, all from one sample in a study of cytomegalovirus exposure and HLA in healthy donors. Method: immunoSEQ multiplex PCR; TCRdb's copy keeps in-frame clones and lacks some. The table shows roughly 150,000 clones, with over 80% occurring only once. Sequenced input: PBMCs. The receptors shown here come from a woman aged 18-35 years in good health and CMV-seronegative. CDR3s include the opening cysteine and the closing phenylalanine or tryptophan. A D gene is named only where the DNA matches it firmly. Clone size is shown for a subset of rows, as once, few, many or a class of expanded clone.

TRBJ1-2 TRBV6-5 - - TGTGCCAGCAGTTACTCGGGGGGGGCGGTTAAAGGAGGCTACACCTTC CASSYSGGAVKGGYTF
TRBJ2-7 TRBV5-6 - - TGTGCCAGCAGCTTTTCGGTGGAGGGCGAGCAGTACTTC CASSFSVEGEQYF
TRBJ1-4 TRBV4-2 - TRBD1 TGTGCCAGCAGCCGGACAGGGGGCCAGAGTGAAAAACTGTTTTTT CASSRTGGQSEKLFF
TRBJ2-7 TRBV18 - TRBD1 TGTGCCAGCTCACGCCTCCAGGGGGACGAGCAGTACTTC CASSRLQGDEQYF
TRBJ2-5 TRBV11-2 - - TGTGCCAGCAGCTTGCAGAGCGGGTTGGCAGAGACCCAGTACTTC CASSLQSGLAETQYF
TRBJ2-3 TRBV13 - - TGTGCCAGCAGCCCCGGGGATACAGATACGCAGTATTTT CASSPGDTDTQYF
TRBJ1-2 TRBV19 - TRBD1 TGTGCCAGTACGGGACAGGGGACGGGCTACACCTTC CASTGQGTGYTF
TRBJ1-4 TRBV6-1 - - TGTGCCAGCAGTGAAGTAATACTACAAAAACTGTTTTTT CASSEVILQKLFF
TRBJ1-2 TRBV19 - - TGTGCCAGTAGTATTGTGTCGAACACCCACTATGGCTACACCTTC CASSIVSNTHYGYTF
TRBJ2-5 TRBV7-2 - - TGTGCCAGCAGCTCGTGGACAGATAAAGAGACCCAGTACTTC CASSSWTDKETQYF
TRBJ2-1 TRBV27 - TRBD1 TGTGCCAGCACCACAGGGGGGCATGAGCAGTTCTTC CASTTGGHEQFF
TRBJ1-1 TRBV7-6 - - TGTGCCAGCAGCTTCCCGCGTCAGAGTTCGGGAACTGAAGCTTTCTTT CASSFPRQSSGTEAFF
TRBJ2-3 TRBV30 - - TGTGCCTGGAGTCCTCACGGGGATACGCAGTATTTT CAWSPHGDTQYF
TRBJ1-6 TRBV10-2 - TRBD1 TGCGCCAGCAGTGAGAGGGGACAGGGGGCATCCTATAATTCACCCCTCCACTTT CASSERGQGASYNSPLHF
TRBJ1-1 TRBV29-1 - - TGCAGCGTCGGGGGGCACCAGTGGGACACTGAAGCTTTCTTT CSVGGHQWDTEAFF
TRBJ1-2 TRBV5-1 - - TGCGCCAGCAGCTTGGATCCATCTAACTATGGCTACACCTTC CASSLDPSNYGYTF
TRBJ1-2 TRBV10-3 - TRBD1 TGTGCCATCAGTGAGCGGGACAGGCCAAACTATGGCTACACCTTC CAISERDRPNYGYTF
TRBJ1-1 TRBV7-3 - - TGTGCCAGCAGCTTGGGGGGGAGGGTCACTGAAGCTTTCTTT CASSLGGRVTEAFF
TRBJ1-5 TRBV7-8 - TRBD1 TGTGCCAGCAGCTTAGGGGACAGGACCCTTTCCGGGCCCCAGCATTTT CASSLGDRTLSGPQHF
TRBJ2-7 TRBV5-5 - - TGTGCCAGCAGCTTCCAGGATCGTATCTACGAGCAGTACTTC CASSFQDRIYEQYF
TRBJ1-6 TRBV6-5 - - TGTGCCAGCAGTTATTCGACAGTTTATAATTCACCCCTCCACTTT CASSYSTVYNSPLHF
TRBJ2-7 TRBV6-4 - - TGTGCCAGCAGTCCGGAGGGGGCGGCGACCTACGAGCAGTACTTC CASSPEGAATYEQYF
TRBJ1-2 TRBV4-2 - TRBD1 TGTGCCAGCAGCAAGGAAGCCTGGGACAGGGATGCCGGTGGCTACACCTTC CASSKEAWDRDAGGYTF
TRBJ2-3 TRBV5-1 - - TGCGCCAGTCGCCGGTCTGATACGCAGTATTTT CASRRSDTQYF
TRBJ2-3 TRBV19 - TRBD1 TGTGCCAGTAGCGACAGGGGGCGAAGGTCCACAGATACGCAGTATTTT CASSDRGRRSTDTQYF
TRBJ1-6 TRBV6-4 - - TGTGCCAGCAGTGACTCGGGCACTTCAACACCCCTCCACTTT CASSDSGTSTPLHF
TRBJ1-3 TRBV19 - - TGTGCCAGTAGTGATGGGCCACAGGGCCTCTCTGGAAACACCATATATTTT CASSDGPQGLSGNTIYF
TRBJ1-6 TRBV11-2 once - TGTGCCAGCAGCATGAACTCAGGGGCCGGATCACCCCTCCACTTT CASSMNSGAGSPLHF
TRBJ1-2 TRBV19 - TRBD1 TGTGCCAGTAGTGCGACAGGGGCGAGCTATGGCTACACCTTC CASSATGASYGYTF
TRBJ1-1 TRBV27 few TRBD1 TGTGCCAGCAGTGCCGGGACAGGAGCTGAAGCTTTCTTT CASSAGTGAEAFF
TRBJ2-3 TRBV19 - - TGTGCCAGTAGTATAGTCGGGGGGCAATCAGATACGCAGTATTTT CASSIVGGQSDTQYF
TRBJ1-1 TRBV5-6 - - TGTGCCAGCAGCTTATTCCGGGGACTAGCTTTCTTT CASSLFRGLAFF
TRBJ2-3 TRBV13 - TRBD2 TGTGCCAGCAGCTTTGGACTAGCGGGCTATTACTCAACCACGCAGTATTTT CASSFGLAGYYSTTQYF
TRBJ2-7 TRBV5-1 few TRBD2 TGCGCCAGCAGCCCGGAAGCGGGGGGGCCGTACGAGCAGTACTTC CASSPEAGGPYEQYF
TRBJ2-5 TRBV5-1 - TRBD2 TGCGCCAGCACTAGCGGGGGGATAATCGGGGAGACCCAGTACTTC CASTSGGIIGETQYF
TRBJ2-7 TRBV5-1 - - TGCGCCAGCAGCTTGGCCGTGGGCAGGGTCTCCTACGAGCAGTACTTC CASSLAVGRVSYEQYF
TRBJ1-4 TRBV5-6 - TRBD1 TGTGCCAGCAGGCCCGACAGGGGGTCTGAAAAACTGTTTTTT CASRPDRGSEKLFF
TRBJ2-2 TRBV5-1 once - TGCGCCAGCAGCTTGTGGAGGGGCGTTAGGTCGAACACCGGGGAGCTGTTTTTT CASSLWRGVRSNTGELFF
TRBJ2-2 TRBV12-5 - TRBD2 TGTGCTAGTGGTTTGAATAGACTAGCGGGGGTGAACACCGGGGAGCTGTTTTTT CASGLNRLAGVNTGELFF
TRBJ1-6 TRBV19 - TRBD1 TGTGCCAGTAGTTTCCCTTCAGGGGGACGGATTAATTCACCCCTCCACTTT CASSFPSGGRINSPLHF
TRBJ1-2 TRBV28 - - TGTGCCAGCAGTTCCCCCTTCGGAGCCAACTATGGCTACACCTTC CASSSPFGANYGYTF
TRBJ1-5 TRBV5-1 once - TGCGCCAGTCGGGTCGGGGAAAATAGCAATCAGCCCCAGCATTTT CASRVGENSNQPQHF
TRBJ2-7 TRBV5-1 - TRBD2 TGCGCCAGCAAAGTAACCGGGACTAGCGGGGTGTCGGGCGGGTACGAGCAGTACTTC CASKVTGTSGVSGGYEQYF